One and the same sample provided the 16 T cell receptor beta chains below, sequenced in a study of blood T cell repertoires in COVID-19. Produced via immunoSEQ multiplex PCR; TCRdb's table is partial and in-frame only. The profile shows some 51,000 clones, less than 90% of them singletons. Sequencing input: peripheral blood. Receptors were obtained from a man aged 60 to 69 with acute or convalescent COVID-19.

V is TRBV9 and J is TRBJ1-4, with 7 nucleotides matching TRBD1. The ends lost 4 bases at V and 1 base at J; junction bases unmatched: 4. CDR1 SGDLS and CDR2 YYNGEE come from the germline V gene. The CDR3 is made up of 15 amino acids. This CDR3 is CASSRAGGTNEKLFF. As DNA, the CDR3 is TGTGCCAGCAGCAGGGCAGGGGGAACTAATGAAAAACTGTTTTTT. Together with reference TRBV9 and TRBJ1-4, the CDR3 gives the full variable domain: DSGVTQTPKHLITATGQRVTLRCSPRSGDLSVYWYQQSLDQGLQFLIQYYNGEERAKGNILERFSAQQFPDLHSELNLSSLELGDSALYFCASSRAGGTNEKLFFGSGTQLSVL.

The J gene is TRBJ2-7, the V gene TRBV10-1; D unresolved. The CDR3 totals 13 residues. The V end lost 3 bases, the J end lost 5 bases, and 11 bases lay between the germline ends. Germline CDR1 is WNHNN and CDR2 is SYGVQD (reference sequence). CDR3 bases: TGCGCCAGCAGTGACGTATCACTGGACGAGCAGTACTTC. It codes for CASSDVSLDEQYF.

The chain joins TRBV14 to TRBJ2-1; D is perhaps TRBD2 (7 bases). There are 14 residues in the CDR3. Germline CDR1 and CDR2: SGHDN and FVKESK. Trimming pared 9 bases from V and 5 bases from J, leaving 17 bases between. The CDR3 loop reads CASMVRGADNEQFF. For the CDR3, the DNA is TGTGCCAGTATGGTACGGGGGGCCGACAATGAGCAGTTCTTC.

The V call is TRBV9, the J call TRBJ2-2, with 7 bases aligning to TRBD2. The CDR3 loop spans 16 amino acids. CDR1 and CDR2 from the germline V gene are SGDLS and YYNGEE. V trimming: 3 bases; J trimming: 1 base; junction bases outside the gene matches: 6. In DNA, the CDR3 is TGTGCCAGCAGCGCCGGTGGGGGGGTGAACACCGGGGAGCTGTTTTTT. This gives the protein CASSAGGGVNTGELFF.

V usage is TRBV29-1 and J usage is TRBJ2-3; TRBD2 matches 11 bases. Looked up from germline, CDR1 is SQVTM and CDR2 is ANQGSEA. The CDR3 extends over 15 amino acids. J was trimmed by 4 bases and V by 4 bases; bases with no gene match: 7. CDR3 nucleotides: TGCAGCGTTGGCCATAGCGGGAGGGCCGCAGATACGCAGTATTTT. Protein: CSVGHSGRAADTQYF.

The rearrangement uses TRBV28 and TRBJ2-7; 8 nucleotides agree with TRBD1. This CDR3 is built from 15 residues. V shed 6 bases, J shed 2 bases, and the junction held 9 bases outside the gene matches. Germline V gene sequence: CDR1 MDHEN, CDR2 SYDVKM. This chain's CDR3 is CASSTPRTGTYEQYF. In DNA, the CDR3 is TGTGCCAGCAGCACCCCCAGGACAGGGACCTACGAGCAGTACTTC.

The V call is TRBV5-4, the J call TRBJ2-7, with D possibly TRBD1 on 7 matching bases. Trimming took off 7 bases at V and 0 bases at J, with 14 bases between the two ends. Germline CDR1 SGHNT, CDR2 YYREEE (reference sequence). This CDR3 has 14 residues. CDR3 in DNA: TGTGCCAGCTCAGGGGGAGGCCGCTCCTACGAGCAGTACTTC. This codes for CASSGGGRSYEQYF.

The chain links TRBV12-3 or TRBV12-4 to TRBJ1-1; D gene ambiguous. The CDR3 covers 13 residues. The ends were cut back, 1 base at V and 2 bases at J, with 5 bases in the middle. The CDR3 DNA reads as TGTGCCAGCAGTTTAGTCAGAAACACTGAAGCTTTCTTT. Translated, it gives CASSLVRNTEAFF.

J is TRBJ2-3 and V is TRBV19, with 9 bases that match TRBD2. CDR3 size: 16 residues. After removal of 4 bases from V and 2 bases from J, the junction contained 7 bases not matched to a gene. Germline V lookup: CDR1 LNHDA, CDR2 SQIVND (reference sequence). The CDR3 bases are TGTGCCAGTAGTAGTGAGCGGGGGGCCCCCACAGATACGCAGTATTTT. As protein: CASSSERGAPTDTQYF.

This chain connects TRBV4-1 to TRBJ2-2; unclear D gene. Trimming took off 2 bases at V and 5 bases at J, with 15 bases between the two ends. The length of the CDR3 is 16 residues. CDR1 and CDR2 from the germline V gene are MGHRA and YSYEKL. The CDR3 here is CASSQFPKKRTGELFF. The CDR3 DNA follows: TGCGCCAGCAGCCAATTTCCGAAGAAACGGACCGGGGAGCTGTTTTTT.

The chain has TRBV27 and TRBJ2-7, with D possibly being TRBD2 (5 bases). The CDR3 runs 13 residues. Looked up from germline, CDR1 is MNHEY and CDR2 is SMNVEV (reference sequence). V lost 6 bases, J lost 2 bases, and 11 bases lay in between. The chain's CDR3 is CASRLTGTYEQYF. The CDR3 coding sequence is TGTGCCAGCAGATTGACGGGAACCTACGAGCAGTACTTC.

The CDR3 reads CASSLAPISGGGQPQHF. The CDR3 DNA is TGTGCCAGCAGCTTAGCCCCTATCTCAGGGGGCGGTCAGCCCCAGCATTTT. This chain connects TRBV7-2 to TRBJ1-5; 8 bases match TRBD1. The CDR3 totals 17 residues. The trim removed 0 bases at V and 6 bases at J, leaving 10 bases unmatched. Germline V gene data show CDR1 as SGHTA and CDR2 as FQGNSA.

This clone appeared a few times. The J gene is TRBJ2-3, the V gene TRBV10-2; TRBD2 aligns across 9 bases. The V and J ends lost 8 bases and 4 bases, in that order; junction bases with no gene match: 10. Germline assignment: CDR1 WSHSY and CDR2 SAAADI. The CDR3 extends over 15 amino acids. The DNA of the CDR3 is TGCGCCAGCGGGGGGCTAGCGGGATTGTCAGATACGCAGTATTTT. Translation: CASGGLAGLSDTQYF.

This chain joins TRBV7-2 and TRBJ2-1; 8 bases fit TRBD2. With 1 base clipped from V and 7 bases from J, the junction kept 9 bases outside the gene matches. Germline V lookup: CDR1 SGHTA, CDR2 FQGNSA. CDR3 length: 16 residues. CDR3 DNA: TGTGCCAGCAGCTTAGAGTTCGGGGGGGCTTTAAATGAGCAGTTCTTC. Encoded protein: CASSLEFGGALNEQFF.

The rearrangement uses TRBV2 and TRBJ2-5, with a tentative D call TRBD2 (5 bases). Germline V gene lookup returns CDR1 SNHLY and CDR2 FYNNEI. Between the trimmed V and J ends, which lost 7 bases and 4 bases, there was a span of 13 bases. The CDR3 is 13 amino acids. CDR3 residues: CASIVGGSETQYF. The CDR3 region has the DNA TGTGCCAGCATTGTCGGAGGCTCAGAGACCCAGTACTTC.

This sequence joins TRBV10-3 and TRBJ2-3; D gene uncertain. Between the trimmed V and J ends, which lost 5 bases and 6 bases, there was a span of 12 bases. The CDR3 length is 13 residues. Germline V CDR1 and CDR2: ENHRY, SYGVKD. This CDR3 reads CAISRFDGDTQYF. The CDR3 DNA is TGTGCCATCAGTCGATTCGACGGGGATACGCAGTATTTT.